The 5 T cell receptor beta chains below come from one sample, sequenced in a study of a mutant IDH1 vaccine in newly diagnosed glioma. Only in-frame clones appear in the TCRdb table, and some are missing; sequencing was by immunoSEQ multiplex PCR. This sample has some 130,000 clones, with around three quarters found just once. Time point defined: week 11, during vaccination. Every vaccine dose comprised 300 ug of mutant IDH1 20-mer peptide plus topical imiquimod. These TCRs' antigens remain unknown. Sequencing used PBMCs, obtained from a glioma patient whose treatment included an IDH1 peptide vaccine. The receptors come from a man aged 35-49 years with glioma.

The chain has TRBV9 and TRBJ2-3, with D uncertain. In germline, CDR1 is SGDLS, CDR2 YYNGEE. Deletions cut 0 bases from V and 6 bases from J, with 2 bases between. The CDR3 runs to 11 residues. CDR3 in amino acids: CASSVADTQYF. In DNA, the CDR3 is TGTGCCAGCAGCGTAGCGGATACGCAGTATTTT.

A note on this clone: Germline and junction disagree at one end, which may indicate a read error. The chain has TRBV28 and TRBJ1-3; D uncertain. This CDR3 spans 11 amino acids. Per the germline V gene, CDR1 is MDHEN and CDR2 is SYDVKM. The CDR3 DNA sequence: TGTGCCAGCAGTTTAAGGGAGAGCCAAAATTTT. It encodes CASSLRESQNF.

This chain connects TRBV18 to TRBJ1-4, with D perhaps TRBD1 (5 bases). Germline values: CDR1 KGHSH, CDR2 LQKENI. The V gene lost 5 bases and the J gene lost 9 bases, with 13 bases spanning the gap. The CDR3 spans 13 residues. The CDR3 reads CASSTGQNKKLFF. In DNA, the CDR3 is TGTGCCAGCTCAACCGGACAAAATAAAAAACTGTTTTTT.

The chain has TRBV30 and TRBJ2-5; no reliable D call. The V and J ends lost 0 bases and 1 base respectively, with 9 bases between them. CDR3 length: 14 residues. CDR1 is GTSNPN and CDR2 is SVGIG in the germline V gene (reference sequence). CDR3 sequence (DNA): TGTGCCTGGAGTGTTTGGGGTGCCCAAGAGACCCAGTACTTC. This sequence encodes CAWSVWGAQETQYF.

This rearrangement joins TRBV30 to TRBJ2-7, with 10 bases aligning to TRBD1. Germline values: CDR1 GTSNPN, CDR2 SVGIG (reference sequence). The CDR3 is 18 residues long. V trimming: 3 bases; J trimming: 2 bases; junction bases outside the gene matches: 16. For the CDR3, the DNA is TGTGCCTGGAGATTTCCATTGGGGGGACAGGGGCCCACCTACGAGCAGTACTTC. Protein sequence: CAWRFPLGGQGPTYEQYF.